One and the same sample provided the 10 T cell receptor beta chains below, sequenced in a study of T cells after yellow fever vaccination. TCRdb re-called the 5' RACE reads through MiXCR, storing one row per CDR3 protein. The table shows 80,000 to 100,000 distinct CDR3 sequences, with about 8.8% occurring only once. This sample comprised CD8+ T cells not binding an NS4B(214-222) dextramer, sorted from PBMCs, obtained less than 16 days after the first yellow fever vaccination. The receptor source for this set is a man between 18 and 29 years old who received the YFV17D yellow fever vaccine.

This clonotype was counted only a few times. This chain connects TRBV7-9 to TRBJ1-6; 7 bases line up with TRBD1. V dropped 5 bases and J dropped 8; count of bases not matched to a gene: 6. The CDR3 runs 14 residues. Germline V gene data show CDR1 as SEHNR and CDR2 as FQNEAQ (reference sequence). CDR3 sequence: CASSIRDRDSPLHF. CDR3 bases: TGTGCCAGCAGCATCCGGGACAGAGATTCACCCCTCCACTTT.

This clonotype was counted between two and nine times. The V and J genes are TRBV19 and TRBJ2-7; 7 positions agree with TRBD1. V lost 3 bases, J lost 7 bases, and 9 bases stayed unmatched. The germline V gene has CDR1 LNHDA and CDR2 SQIVND (reference sequence). The CDR3 covers 14 residues. CDR3 residues: CASSIQEGAREQYF. The CDR3 DNA reads as TGTGCCAGTAGTATTCAAGAGGGGGCGAGGGAGCAGTACTTC.

This clonotype was found many times. The V gene is TRBV6-2 or TRBV6-3, the J gene TRBJ2-1, with TRBD2 identical over 10 bases. The V and J ends lost 5 bases and 4 bases, in that order; junction bases with no gene match: 2. The V gene's germline CDR1 is MNHEY and CDR2 SVGEGT. The CDR3 runs to 14 residues. DNA for the CDR3: TGTGCCAGCAGTATTAGCGGGGGGTACAATGAGCAGTTCTTC. Translation: CASSISGGYNEQFF.

There are a few counts of this clonotype. V usage is TRBV12-3 or TRBV12-4 and J usage is TRBJ2-7, with D perhaps matching TRBD2 (7 bases). The CDR3 totals 14 residues. V was clipped by 0 bases and J by 6 bases, with 12 bases between them. CDR3 region: CASSLAGGLPEQYF. The DNA of the CDR3 is TGTGCCAGCAGTTTAGCGGGGGGGCTTCCCGAGCAGTACTTC.

The chain carries TRBV9 and TRBJ1-4, with D maybe TRBD1 (6 bases). With 3 bases removed from V and 7 bases from J, the gap between germline ends came to 19 bases. CDR1 and CDR2 (germline): SGDLS, YYNGEE. The CDR3 is 16 amino acids. The CDR3 here is CASSGGRGGVGEKLFF. In DNA, the CDR3 is TGTGCCAGCAGCGGAGGCAGGGGCGGGGTAGGTGAAAAACTGTTTTTT.

This clonotype has a handful of counts. The V and J genes are TRBV20-1 and TRBJ2-3, with D perhaps TRBD1 or TRBD2 (5 bases each). CDR1 and CDR2 from the germline V gene are DFQATT and SNEGSKA (reference sequence). This CDR3 spans 14 amino acids. Trimming took off 3 bases at V and 3 bases at J, with 13 bases between the two ends. The CDR3 loop reads CSASPGTITDTQYF. CDR3 DNA: TGCAGTGCTAGCCCTGGGACCATAACAGATACGCAGTATTTT.

This rearrangement joins TRBV7-8 to TRBJ1-1; D unresolved. CDR3 length equals 16 residues. V shed 5 bases and J shed 0 bases, with 16 bases lying between them. Germline lookup yields CDR1 SGHVS and CDR2 FQNEAQ. CDR3 in DNA: TGTGCCAGCAGCCCCGGACTCTTACCTTTGAACACTGAAGCTTTCTTT. Its translation is CASSPGLLPLNTEAFF. Using reference TRBV7-8 and TRBJ1-1 for the parts outside the CDR3, the full variable domain is GAGVSQSPRYKVAKRGQDVALRCDPISGHVSLFWYQQALGQGPEFLTYFQNEAQLDKSGLPSDRFFAERPEGSVSTLKIQRTQQEDSAVYLCASSPGLLPLNTEAFFGQGTRLTVV.

The chain couples TRBV7-8 to TRBJ2-2; D might be TRBD1 or TRBD2, each matching 6 bases. Germline CDR1 SGHVS, CDR2 FQNEAQ. This CDR3 spans 15 amino acids. The V and J ends lost 1 base and 5 bases respectively, with 11 bases between them. The CDR3 reads CASSLGGAGTGELFF. In nucleotides, the CDR3 is TGTGCCAGCAGCTTAGGGGGGGCCGGTACCGGGGAGCTGTTTTTT.

There are a few counts of this clonotype. The rearrangement uses TRBV12-3 or TRBV12-4 and TRBJ1-4; D possibly corresponds to TRBD1 (5 bases). This CDR3 has 14 amino acids. The germline V and J ends were trimmed by 5 bases and 8 bases, with 15 bases remaining between them. The CDR3 loop reads CASSQGGKGEKLFF. DNA for the CDR3: TGTGCCAGCAGTCAGGGAGGAAAGGGGGAAAAACTGTTTTTT.

This clonotype was recorded many times. The V and J genes are TRBV29-1 and TRBJ1-4, with 10 bases lining up with TRBD1. V lost 6 bases, J lost 7 bases, and 5 bases stayed unmatched. Germline CDR1 SQVTM, CDR2 ANQGSEA. The CDR3 length is 13 residues. The CDR3 here is CSVQTGGFEKLFF. The CDR3 nucleotides read TGCAGCGTCCAGACAGGGGGCTTTGAAAAACTGTTTTTT. Using reference TRBV29-1 and TRBJ1-4 for the parts outside the CDR3, the full variable domain is SAVISQKPSRDICQRGTSLTIQCQVDSQVTMMFWYRQQPGQSLTLIATANQGSEATYESGFVIDKFPISRPNLTFSTLTVSNMSPEDSSIYLCSVQTGGFEKLFFGSGTQLSVL.